The table lists the clone carrying this T cell receptor (beta chain) with a few counts. The antigen is unknown. This specimen comes from a study of CD8 T cells in ankylosing spondylitis. Study results and caveats: Seemingly distinctive of ankylosing spondylitis blood was a TCR beta motif formed by eight highly homologous variants.

The CDR3 has 13 amino acids. V was shortened by 8 bases and J by 2 bases, with 12 bases between the two germline ends. Germline V lookup: CDR1 MNHNS, CDR2 SASEGT. TCRdb redid the calling of the 5' RACE reads with MiXCR, one entry per CDR3 protein. Of 400,000 to 450,000 distinct CDR3 sequences listed, over 15% are singletons. Sequencing was carried out using blood, either unsorted or a sorted T cell fraction (not recorded which). The genes are TRBV6-1 and TRBJ1-2, with no clear D. The clonotype originates from a male donor with ankylosing spondylitis. This CDR3 reads CASRGTLNYGYTF. Here the CDR3 DNA reads TGTGCCAGCCGTGGAACCTTGAACTATGGCTACACCTTC.